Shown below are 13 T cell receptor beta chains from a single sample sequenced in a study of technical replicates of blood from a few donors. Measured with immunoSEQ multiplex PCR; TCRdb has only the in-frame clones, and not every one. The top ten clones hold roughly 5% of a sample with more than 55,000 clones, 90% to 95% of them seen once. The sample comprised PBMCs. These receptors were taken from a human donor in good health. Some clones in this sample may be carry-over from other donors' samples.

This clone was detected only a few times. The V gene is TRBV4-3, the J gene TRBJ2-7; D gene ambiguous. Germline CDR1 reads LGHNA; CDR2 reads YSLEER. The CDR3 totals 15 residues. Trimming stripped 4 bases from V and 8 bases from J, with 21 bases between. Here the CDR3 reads CASSLGDPPVAKQYF. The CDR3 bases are TGCGCCAGCAGCCTTGGAGACCCCCCGGTCGCCAAGCAGTACTTC.

CDR3 in DNA: TGTGCACAAAGCGGGACAGGATCTGAAGCTTTCTTT. It translates to CAQSGTGSEAFF. The V call is TRBV30, the J call TRBJ1-1, with 8 bases that match TRBD1. CDR1 GTSNPN and CDR2 SVGIG come from the germline V gene (reference sequence). The CDR3 spans 12 residues.

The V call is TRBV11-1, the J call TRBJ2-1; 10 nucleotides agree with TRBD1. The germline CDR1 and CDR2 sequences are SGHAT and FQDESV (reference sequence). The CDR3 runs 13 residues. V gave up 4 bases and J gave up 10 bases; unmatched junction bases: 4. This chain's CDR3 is CASSWDRGEEQFF. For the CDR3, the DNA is TGTGCCAGCAGCTGGGACAGGGGTGAAGAGCAGTTCTTC.

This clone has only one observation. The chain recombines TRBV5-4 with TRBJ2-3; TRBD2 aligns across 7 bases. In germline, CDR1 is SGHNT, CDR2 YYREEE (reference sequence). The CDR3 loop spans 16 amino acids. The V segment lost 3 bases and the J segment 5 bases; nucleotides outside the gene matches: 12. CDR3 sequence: CASSSGGGTDRDTQYF. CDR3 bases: TGTGCCAGCAGCTCGGGGGGTGGGACTGACAGAGATACGCAGTATTTT.

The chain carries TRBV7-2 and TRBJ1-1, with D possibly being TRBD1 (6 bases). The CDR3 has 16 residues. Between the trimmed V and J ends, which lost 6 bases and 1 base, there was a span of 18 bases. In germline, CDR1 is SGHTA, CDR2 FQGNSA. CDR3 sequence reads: CASRQARTDWNTEAFF. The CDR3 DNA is TGTGCCAGCAGGCAAGCCAGGACAGATTGGAACACTGAAGCTTTCTTT.

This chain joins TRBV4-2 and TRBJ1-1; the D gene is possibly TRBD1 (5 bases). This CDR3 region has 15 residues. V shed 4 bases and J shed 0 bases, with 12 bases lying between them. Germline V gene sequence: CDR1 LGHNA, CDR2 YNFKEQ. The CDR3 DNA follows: TGTGCCAGCAGCCCCGACAGAACTATGAACACTGAAGCTTTCTTT. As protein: CASSPDRTMNTEAFF.

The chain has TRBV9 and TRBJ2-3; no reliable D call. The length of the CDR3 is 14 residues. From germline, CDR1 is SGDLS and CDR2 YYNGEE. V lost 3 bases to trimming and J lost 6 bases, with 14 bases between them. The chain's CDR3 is CASSDDSRTDTQYF. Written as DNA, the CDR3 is TGTGCCAGCAGCGACGACTCCCGAACCGATACGCAGTATTTT.

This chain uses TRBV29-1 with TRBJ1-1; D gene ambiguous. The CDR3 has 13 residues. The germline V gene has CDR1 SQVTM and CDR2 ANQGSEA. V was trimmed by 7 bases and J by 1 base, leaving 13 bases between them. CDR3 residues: CSASWRGNTEAFF. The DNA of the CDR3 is TGCAGCGCCTCTTGGCGGGGGAACACTGAAGCTTTCTTT.

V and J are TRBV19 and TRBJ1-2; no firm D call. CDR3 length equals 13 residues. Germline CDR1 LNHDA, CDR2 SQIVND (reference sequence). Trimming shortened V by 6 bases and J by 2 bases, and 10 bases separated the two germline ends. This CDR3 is CASRLSGNYGYTF. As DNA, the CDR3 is TGTGCCAGTAGGCTCTCGGGGAACTATGGCTACACCTTC.

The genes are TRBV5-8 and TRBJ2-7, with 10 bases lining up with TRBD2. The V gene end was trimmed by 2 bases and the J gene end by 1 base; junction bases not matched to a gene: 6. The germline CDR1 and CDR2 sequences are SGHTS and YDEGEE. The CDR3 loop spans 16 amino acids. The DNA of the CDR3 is TGTGCCAGCAGCTTAGGGCTAGCGGGAGATTCCTACGAGCAGTACTTC. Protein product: CASSLGLAGDSYEQYF.

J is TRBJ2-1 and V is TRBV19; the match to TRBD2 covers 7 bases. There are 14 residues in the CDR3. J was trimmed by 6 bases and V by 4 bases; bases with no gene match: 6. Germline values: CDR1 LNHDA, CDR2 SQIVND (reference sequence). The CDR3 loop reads CASSTGGMGNEQFF. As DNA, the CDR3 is TGTGCCAGTAGTACGGGAGGCATGGGCAATGAGCAGTTCTTC.

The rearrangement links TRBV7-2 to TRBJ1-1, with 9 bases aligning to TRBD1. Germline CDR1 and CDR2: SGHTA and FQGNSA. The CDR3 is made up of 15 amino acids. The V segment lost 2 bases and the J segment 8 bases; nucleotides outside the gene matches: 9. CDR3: CASSLRDRGVLEAFF. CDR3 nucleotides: TGTGCCAGCAGCTTACGTGACAGGGGGGTCCTGGAAGCTTTCTTT.

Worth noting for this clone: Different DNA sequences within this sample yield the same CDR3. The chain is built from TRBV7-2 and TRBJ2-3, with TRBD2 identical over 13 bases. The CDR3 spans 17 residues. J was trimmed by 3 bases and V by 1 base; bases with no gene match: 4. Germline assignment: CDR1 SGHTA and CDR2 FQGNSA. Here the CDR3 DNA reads TGTGCCAGCAGCTTAGGCGCACTAGCGGGAGGGACAGATACGCAGTATTTT. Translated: CASSLGALAGGTDTQYF. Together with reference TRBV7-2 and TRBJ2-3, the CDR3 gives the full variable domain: GAGVSQSPSNKVTEKGKDVELRCDPISGHTALYWYRQSLGQGLEFLIYFQGNSAPDKSGLPSDRFSAERTGGSVSTLTIQRTQQEDSAVYLCASSLGALAGGTDTQYFGPGTRLTVL.